Presented here are 7 T cell receptor beta chains from one specimen sequenced in a study of T cell changes during pregnancy in multiple sclerosis. The method was immunoSEQ multiplex PCR; TCRdb's version includes in-frame clones alone and lacks a portion of them. The sample includes around 81,000 clones, over 85% of them seen just once. The sequencing here drew on peripheral blood, taken after pregnancy. The receptors were gathered from a female donor in good health, enrolled as a control in a pregnancy study.

The chain carries TRBV9 and TRBJ1-3, with D possibly being TRBD1 (5 bases). V was trimmed by 2 bases and J by 3 bases, leaving 12 bases between them. The germline V gene has CDR1 SGDLS and CDR2 YYNGEE. This CDR3 contains 15 residues. The CDR3 bases are TGTGCCAGCAGCGTTTGGAGCGGGGGTGGAAACACCATATATTTT. It is translated as CASSVWSGGGNTIYF.

The rearrangement links TRBV7-9 to TRBJ1-3; D is ambiguous. The CDR3 contains 17 residues. From germline, CDR1 is SEHNR and CDR2 FQNEAQ (reference sequence). The V and J ends lost 1 base and 0 bases respectively, with 13 bases between them. CDR3 region: CASSLGSSGISGNTIYF. For the CDR3, the DNA is TGTGCCAGCAGCTTAGGGAGCTCGGGAATCTCTGGAAACACCATATATTTT.

The rearrangement joins TRBV7-3 to TRBJ2-2, with D tentatively TRBD1 (6 bases). With 1 base removed from V and 4 bases from J, the gap between germline ends came to 10 bases. CDR1 is SGHTA, CDR2 FQGTGA, per germline. CDR3 length: 15 residues. The CDR3 nucleotides are TGTGCCAGCAGCTTAATGGGGGCCGGCACCGGGGAGCTGTTTTTT. Translating it yields CASSLMGAGTGELFF. The full variable domain, completed using reference TRBV7-3 and TRBJ2-2, is GAGVSQTPSNKVTEKGKYVELRCDPISGHTALYWYRQSLGQGPEFLIYFQGTGAADDSGLPNDRFFAVRPEGSVSTLKIQRTERGDSAVYLCASSLMGAGTGELFFGEGSRLTVL.

The V call is TRBV5-1, the J call TRBJ2-3, with D possibly matching TRBD1 (6 bases). The CDR3 loop spans 14 amino acids. Between the trimmed V and J ends, which lost 0 bases and 4 bases, there was a span of 9 bases. The V gene's germline CDR1 is SGHRS and CDR2 YFSETQ. Here the CDR3 reads CASSLEAGADTQYF. In DNA, the CDR3 is TGCGCCAGCAGCTTGGAGGCAGGGGCAGATACGCAGTATTTT.

The chain uses TRBV27 and TRBJ1-2; D is possibly TRBD1 (5 bases). CDR1 is MNHEY, CDR2 SMNVEV, per germline (reference sequence). The CDR3 covers 14 residues. The germline V and J ends were trimmed by 6 bases and 1 base, with 12 bases remaining between them. CDR3 coding DNA: TGTGCCAGCAGCCAGGGAAGGAGTAACTATGGCTACACCTTC. Its protein is CASSQGRSNYGYTF.

The chain combines TRBV30 with TRBJ2-1; 10 bases are shared with TRBD1. V trimming: 3 bases; J trimming: 3 bases; junction bases outside the gene matches: 5. This CDR3 comprises 15 residues. Germline V lookup: CDR1 GTSNPN, CDR2 SVGIG (reference sequence). The CDR3 sequence is CAWRSWDRGYNEQFF. The CDR3 nucleotides read TGTGCCTGGAGGAGTTGGGACAGGGGCTACAATGAGCAGTTCTTC.

J is TRBJ1-4 and V is TRBV5-1; 7 bases map to TRBD1. The CDR3 has 17 residues. Losses at the gene ends were 0 bases for V and 0 bases for J; bases not matched to a gene: 5. From germline, CDR1 is SGHRS and CDR2 YFSETQ. Written as DNA, the CDR3 is TGCGCCAGCAGCTTGGGAGGGGGCCTAGCAACTAATGAAAAACTGTTTTTT. It is translated as CASSLGGGLATNEKLFF.